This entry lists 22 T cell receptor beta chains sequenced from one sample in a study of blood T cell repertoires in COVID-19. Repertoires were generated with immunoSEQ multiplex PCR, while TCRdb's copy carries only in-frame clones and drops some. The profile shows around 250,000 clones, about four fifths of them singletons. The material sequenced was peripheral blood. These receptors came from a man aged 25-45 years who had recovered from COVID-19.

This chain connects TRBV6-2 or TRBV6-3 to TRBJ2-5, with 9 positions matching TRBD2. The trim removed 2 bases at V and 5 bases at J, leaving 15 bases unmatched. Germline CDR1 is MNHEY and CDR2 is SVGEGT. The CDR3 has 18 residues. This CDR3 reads CASSYGQVAGASRETQYF. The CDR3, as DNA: TGTGCCAGCAGTTACGGTCAGGTAGCGGGGGCCAGTAGGGAGACCCAGTACTTC.

In DNA form, the CDR3 reads TGTGCCAGCAGCGCGGGACTTTTTAATCAGCCCCAGCATTTT. Translated: CASSAGLFNQPQHF. This sequence joins TRBV3-1 (or the pseudogene TRBV3-2) and TRBJ1-5, with D possibly TRBD1 on 5 matching bases. Germline V gene data show CDR1 as LGHDT and CDR2 as YNNKEL (reference sequence). Trimming removed 5 bases from V and 4 bases from J, with 12 bases in between. This CDR3 spans 14 amino acids.

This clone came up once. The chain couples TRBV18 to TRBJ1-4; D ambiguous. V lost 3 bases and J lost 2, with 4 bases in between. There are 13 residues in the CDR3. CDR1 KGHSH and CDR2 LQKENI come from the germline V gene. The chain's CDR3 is CASSPGTNEKLFF. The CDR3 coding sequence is TGTGCCAGCTCACCCGGGACTAATGAAAAACTGTTTTTT.

CDR3: CATSPTGSLGEAFF. CDR3 sequence (DNA): TGTGCCACTTCTCCGACCGGGTCCCTCGGTGAAGCTTTCTTT. The V call is TRBV10-3, the J call TRBJ1-1; D is undetermined. The germline V gene encodes CDR1 ENHRY and CDR2 SYGVKD. V was cut by 10 bases and J by 7 bases, with 22 bases left in between. This CDR3 has 14 residues.

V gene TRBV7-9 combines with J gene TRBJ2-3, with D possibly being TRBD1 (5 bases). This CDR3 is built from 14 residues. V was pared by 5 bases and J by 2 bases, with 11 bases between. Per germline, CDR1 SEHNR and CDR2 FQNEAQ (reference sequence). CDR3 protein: CASSPTETTDTQYF. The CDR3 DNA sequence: TGTGCCAGCAGCCCGACAGAAACCACAGATACGCAGTATTTT.

Here the CDR3 DNA reads TGTGCCACCAGCAGAGATGGAGGGGACTATCAGCCCCAGCATTTT. Its translation: CATSRDGGDYQPQHF. The rearrangement links TRBV15 to TRBJ1-5; perhaps TRBD1 as D (5 bases). V lost 0 bases, J lost 5 bases, and 11 bases lay in between. CDR1 is LNHNV, CDR2 YYDKDF, per germline (reference sequence). The CDR3 has 15 amino acids.

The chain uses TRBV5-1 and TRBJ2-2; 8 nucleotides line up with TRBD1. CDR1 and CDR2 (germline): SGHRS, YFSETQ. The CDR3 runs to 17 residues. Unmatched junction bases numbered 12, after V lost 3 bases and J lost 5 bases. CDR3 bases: TGCGCCAGCAGCTCCTGGAGGCGACAGGGGAAAACCGGGGAGCTGTTTTTT. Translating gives CASSSWRRQGKTGELFF.

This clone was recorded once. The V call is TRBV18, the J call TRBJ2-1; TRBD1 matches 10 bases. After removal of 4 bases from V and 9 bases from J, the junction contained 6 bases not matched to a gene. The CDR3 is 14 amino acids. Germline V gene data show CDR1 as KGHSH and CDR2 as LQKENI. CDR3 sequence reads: CASSREGQGLEQFF. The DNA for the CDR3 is TGTGCCAGCTCACGAGAGGGACAGGGGCTTGAGCAGTTCTTC. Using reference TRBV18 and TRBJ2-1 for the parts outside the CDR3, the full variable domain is NAGVMQNPRHLVRRRGQEARLRCSPMKGHSHVYWYRQLPEEGLKFMVYLQKENIIDESGMPKERFSAEFPKEGPSILRIQQVVRGDSAAYFCASSREGQGLEQFFGPGTRLTVL.

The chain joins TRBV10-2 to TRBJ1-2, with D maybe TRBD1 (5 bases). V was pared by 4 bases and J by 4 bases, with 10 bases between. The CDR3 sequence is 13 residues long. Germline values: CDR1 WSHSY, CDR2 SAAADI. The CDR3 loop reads CASSATVIYGYTF. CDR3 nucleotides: TGCGCCAGCAGTGCGACAGTGATCTATGGCTACACCTTC.

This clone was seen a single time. In nucleotides, the CDR3 is TGTGCCAGCATAGAACTAGCGGGTTCCTACGAGCAGTACTTC. This codes for CASIELAGSYEQYF. This chain joins TRBV6-5 and TRBJ2-7; 9 bases fit TRBD2. Per germline, CDR1 MNHEY and CDR2 SVGAGI. This CDR3 region has 14 residues. V gave up 7 bases and J gave up 1 base; unmatched junction bases: 5.

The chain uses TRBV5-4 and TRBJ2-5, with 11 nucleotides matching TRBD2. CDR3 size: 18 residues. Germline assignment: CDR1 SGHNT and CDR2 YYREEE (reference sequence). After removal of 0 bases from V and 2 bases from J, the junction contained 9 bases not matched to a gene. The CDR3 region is CASSLVASGGLEQETQYF. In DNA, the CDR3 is TGTGCCAGCAGCTTGGTGGCTAGCGGGGGGCTGGAACAAGAGACCCAGTACTTC.

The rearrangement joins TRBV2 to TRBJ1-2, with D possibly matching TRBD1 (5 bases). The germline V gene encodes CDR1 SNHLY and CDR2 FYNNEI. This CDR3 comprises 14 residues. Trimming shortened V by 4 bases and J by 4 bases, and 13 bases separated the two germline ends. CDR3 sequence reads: CASSGWGEVYGYTF. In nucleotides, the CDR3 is TGTGCCAGCAGTGGTTGGGGGGAGGTCTATGGCTACACCTTC.

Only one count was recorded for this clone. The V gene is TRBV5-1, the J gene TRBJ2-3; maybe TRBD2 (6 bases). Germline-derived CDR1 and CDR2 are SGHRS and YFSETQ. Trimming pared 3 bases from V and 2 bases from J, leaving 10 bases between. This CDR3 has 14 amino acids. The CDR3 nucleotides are TGCGCCAGCAGCTCCGGGACTTACACAGATACGCAGTATTTT. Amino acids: CASSSGTYTDTQYF. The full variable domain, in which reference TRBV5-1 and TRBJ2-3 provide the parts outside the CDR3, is KAGVTQTPRYLIKTRGQQVTLSCSPISGHRSVSWYQQTPGQGLQFLFEYFSETQRNKGNFPGRFSGRQFSNSRSEMNVSTLELGDSALYLCASSSGTYTDTQYFGPGTRLTVL.

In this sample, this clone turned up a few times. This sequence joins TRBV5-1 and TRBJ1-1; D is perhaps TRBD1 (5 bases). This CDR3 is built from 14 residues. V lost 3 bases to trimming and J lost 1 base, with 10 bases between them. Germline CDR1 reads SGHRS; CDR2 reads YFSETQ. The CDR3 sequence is CASSSQASNTEAFF. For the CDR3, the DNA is TGCGCCAGCAGCTCACAGGCGTCGAACACTGAAGCTTTCTTT. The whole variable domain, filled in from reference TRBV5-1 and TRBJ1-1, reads KAGVTQTPRYLIKTRGQQVTLSCSPISGHRSVSWYQQTPGQGLQFLFEYFSETQRNKGNFPGRFSGRQFSNSRSEMNVSTLELGDSALYLCASSSQASNTEAFFGQGTRLTVV.

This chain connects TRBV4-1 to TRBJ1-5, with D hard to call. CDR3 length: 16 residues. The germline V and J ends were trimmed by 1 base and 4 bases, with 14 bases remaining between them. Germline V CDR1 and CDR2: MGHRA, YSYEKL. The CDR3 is CASSQVKAGINQPQHF. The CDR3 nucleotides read TGCGCCAGCAGCCAAGTAAAGGCAGGAATTAATCAGCCCCAGCATTTT.

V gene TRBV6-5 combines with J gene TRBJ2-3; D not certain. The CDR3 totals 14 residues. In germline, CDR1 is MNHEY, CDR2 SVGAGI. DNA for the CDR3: TGTGCTTATTCCGTCCTATACTCCTCAGATACGCAGTATTTT. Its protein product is CAYSVLYSSDTQYF.

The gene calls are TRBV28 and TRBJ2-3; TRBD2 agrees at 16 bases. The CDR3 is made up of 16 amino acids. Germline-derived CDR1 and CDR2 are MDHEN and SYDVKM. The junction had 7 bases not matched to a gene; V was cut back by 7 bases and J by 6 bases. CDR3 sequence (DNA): TGTGCCAGCACCGGGACTAGCGGGGGGGCATGGGATACGCAGTATTTT. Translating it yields CASTGTSGGAWDTQYF.

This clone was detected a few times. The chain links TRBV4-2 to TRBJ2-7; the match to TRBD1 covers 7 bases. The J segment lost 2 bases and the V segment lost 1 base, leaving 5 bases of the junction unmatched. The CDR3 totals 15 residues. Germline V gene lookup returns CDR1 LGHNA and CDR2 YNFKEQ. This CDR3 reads CASSQVGTETYEQYF. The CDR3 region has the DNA TGTGCCAGCAGCCAAGTTGGGACAGAGACCTACGAGCAGTACTTC.

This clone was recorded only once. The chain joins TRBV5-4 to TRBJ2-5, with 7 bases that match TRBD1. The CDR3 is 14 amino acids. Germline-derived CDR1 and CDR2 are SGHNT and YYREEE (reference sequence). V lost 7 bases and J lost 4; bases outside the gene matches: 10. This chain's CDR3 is CASGPLQGRETQYF. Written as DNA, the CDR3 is TGTGCCAGCGGACCATTACAGGGGCGAGAGACCCAGTACTTC.

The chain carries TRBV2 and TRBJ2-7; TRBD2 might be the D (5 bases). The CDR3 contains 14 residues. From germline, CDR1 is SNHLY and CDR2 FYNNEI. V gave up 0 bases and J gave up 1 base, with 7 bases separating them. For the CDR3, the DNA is TGTGCCAGCAGTGAAGCGGGGAGTTCCTACGAGCAGTACTTC. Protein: CASSEAGSSYEQYF.

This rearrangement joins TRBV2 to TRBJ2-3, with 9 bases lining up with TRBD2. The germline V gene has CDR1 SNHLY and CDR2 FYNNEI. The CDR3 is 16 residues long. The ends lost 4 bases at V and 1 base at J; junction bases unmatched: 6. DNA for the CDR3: TGTGCCAGCAGTGGGGATTTAGCGGGAGGCACAGATACGCAGTATTTT. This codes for CASSGDLAGGTDTQYF.

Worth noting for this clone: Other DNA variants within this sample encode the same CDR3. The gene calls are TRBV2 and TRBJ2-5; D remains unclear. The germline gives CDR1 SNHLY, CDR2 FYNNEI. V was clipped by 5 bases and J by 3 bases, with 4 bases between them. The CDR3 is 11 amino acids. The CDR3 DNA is TGTGCCAGCAGTTCGGAAGAGACCCAGTACTTC. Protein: CASSSEETQYF.